This TCR beta chain originates from a study of cytomegalovirus exposure and HLA in healthy donors. Overall study results and limits: Roughly even sequencing depth across donors was the assumption behind the presence/absence analyses.

Vbeta (60) and Jbeta (13) primers were used in the PCR. This table comes from immunoSEQ multiplex PCR, and its TCRdb copy is limited to in-frame clones, with some not included. The table has fewer than 120,000 clones, about 73% seen once; the top ten hold under 1.5%. Only a few counts were recorded for this clone. Its specificity is not known. The CDR3 totals 13 residues. Between the trimmed V and J ends, which lost 3 bases and 6 bases, there was a span of 11 bases. Germline CDR1 MGHRA, CDR2 YSYEKL. The sample taken for sequencing was PBMCs. The rearrangement uses TRBV4-1 and TRBJ2-5; TRBD2 might be the D (6 bases). This receptor was obtained from a woman in her 30s in good health and CMV-seronegative. CDR3 bases: TGCGCCAGCAGCCACCTACGGGAGAAGACCCAGTACTTC. Residues: CASSHLREKTQYF.